Presented here are 18 T cell receptor beta chains from one specimen sequenced in a study of identical twins' blood T cells. TCRdb itself ran the 5' RACE reads through MiXCR, one entry per CDR3 protein. The table has around 380,000 distinct CDR3 sequences, roughly 28% seen once. The sequencing sample was made of PBMCs. All receptors come from a woman aged 18-50 years in good health.

This clonotype was counted only a few times. The chain carries TRBV6-5 and TRBJ2-1; D may be TRBD2 (5 bases). CDR3 length equals 14 residues. Trimming took off 4 bases at V and 2 bases at J, with 9 bases between the two ends. CDR1 is MNHEY and CDR2 is SVGAGI in the germline V gene. CDR3 protein: CASSSDSPYNEQFF. CDR3 DNA: TGTGCCAGCAGTTCGGACTCACCCTACAATGAGCAGTTCTTC.

This chain joins TRBV10-3 and TRBJ2-3; TRBD1 might be the D (6 bases). Trimming pared 6 bases from V and 9 bases from J, leaving 16 bases between. Germline lookup yields CDR1 ENHRY and CDR2 SYGVKD. The CDR3 has 13 amino acids. The CDR3 loop is CAISTPGTLTQYF. DNA of the CDR3: TGTGCCATCAGCACTCCAGGGACATTAACGCAGTATTTT.

The sample holds a few counts of this clonotype. The genes are TRBV5-1 and TRBJ2-1; D is perhaps TRBD1 (6 bases). V shed 4 bases and J shed 3 bases, with 11 bases lying between them. Germline CDR1 is SGHRS and CDR2 is YFSETQ. This CDR3 comprises 14 residues. The CDR3 here is CASSPRDNYNEQFF. Written as DNA, the CDR3 is TGCGCCAGCAGCCCCCGGGACAACTACAATGAGCAGTTCTTC.

DNA for the CDR3: TGTGCCAGCAGCTTCAACCCCGAAGGGGCCTACGAGCAGTACTTC. This translates into CASSFNPEGAYEQYF. The chain links TRBV11-2 to TRBJ2-7; a possible D gene is TRBD1 (5 bases). Germline-derived CDR1 and CDR2 are SGHAT and FQNNGV. The CDR3 length is 15 residues. The germline V and J ends were trimmed by 3 bases and 2 bases, with 14 bases remaining between them.

In its sample, this clonotype was seen many times. The chain combines TRBV29-1 with TRBJ1-1; D is uncertain. This CDR3 has 15 amino acids. Germline V CDR1 and CDR2: SQVTM, ANQGSEA. Trimming stripped 4 bases from V and 3 bases from J, with 18 bases between. CDR3 sequence: CSVGWARVRDTEAFF. CDR3 nucleotides: TGCAGCGTTGGCTGGGCTCGAGTTAGGGACACTGAAGCTTTCTTT.

This clonotype was observed a few times. The rearrangement uses TRBV28 and TRBJ2-5, with 11 bases that match TRBD2. Germline assignment: CDR1 MDHEN and CDR2 SYDVKM. The CDR3 covers 13 residues. The V segment lost 9 bases and the J segment 2 bases; nucleotides outside the gene matches: 2. CDR3 sequence (DNA): TGTGCCAGTATAGCGGGAGGGCAAGAGACCCAGTACTTC. It is translated as CASIAGGQETQYF.

The genes are TRBV4-1 and TRBJ2-5, with 10 bases identical to TRBD2. V lost 1 base and J lost 2; bases outside the gene matches: 7. Germline V lookup: CDR1 MGHRA, CDR2 YSYEKL. This CDR3 spans 17 amino acids. CDR3 loop: CASSQGRTSGYQETQYF. CDR3 bases: TGCGCCAGCAGCCAAGGGCGGACTAGCGGATATCAAGAGACCCAGTACTTC.

The gene calls are TRBV19 and TRBJ1-2, with D maybe TRBD1 (5 bases). The V gene lost 3 bases and the J gene lost 3 bases, with 11 bases spanning the gap. Germline V gene sequence: CDR1 LNHDA, CDR2 SQIVND (reference sequence). This CDR3 comprises 14 residues. CDR3 bases: TGTGCCAGTAGTATCCCTCAGGGTTACTATGGCTACACCTTC. This gives the protein CASSIPQGYYGYTF. The whole variable domain, filled in from reference TRBV19 and TRBJ1-2, reads DGGITQSPKYLFRKEGQNVTLSCEQNLNHDAMYWYRQDPGQGLRLIYYSQIVNDFQKGDIAEGYSVSREKKESFPLTVTSAQKNPTAFYLCASSIPQGYYGYTFGSGTRLTVV.

The chain combines TRBV5-1 with TRBJ1-2; no clear D gene. Germline loops: CDR1 SGHRS, CDR2 YFSETQ. CDR3 length: 13 residues. V was clipped by 0 bases and J by 5 bases, with 8 bases between them. Here the CDR3 reads CASSLEHGYGYTF. DNA for the CDR3: TGCGCCAGCAGCTTGGAGCACGGATATGGCTACACCTTC.

This chain uses TRBV7-9 with TRBJ1-4; 8 bases map to TRBD1. V shed 4 bases, J shed 5 bases, and the junction held 6 bases outside the gene matches. Germline V gene data show CDR1 as SEHNR and CDR2 as FQNEAQ (reference sequence). The CDR3 runs to 15 residues. In DNA form, the CDR3 reads TGTGCCAGCAGCTCCGTGGGACAGGAAAATGAAAAACTGTTTTTT. It codes for CASSSVGQENEKLFF.

This chain uses TRBV4-3 with TRBJ1-2; possible D gene TRBD1, 6 bases. Germline V gene data show CDR1 as LGHNA and CDR2 as YSLEER. The CDR3 has 14 amino acids. Trimming shortened V by 0 bases and J by 4 bases, and 9 bases separated the two germline ends. The CDR3 here is CASSQEGASYGYTF. CDR3 coding DNA: TGCGCCAGCAGCCAAGAGGGGGCGAGCTATGGCTACACCTTC.

The V and J genes are TRBV5-1 and TRBJ2-1, with 10 bases that match TRBD1. Germline assignment: CDR1 SGHRS and CDR2 YFSETQ. J gave up 9 bases and V 3 bases, and 6 bases lay outside the gene matches. The length of the CDR3 is 14 residues. CDR3 in DNA: TGCGCCAGCAGCTCGACCGGGACAGGGGTTGAGCAGTTCTTC. This sequence encodes CASSSTGTGVEQFF.

The V call is TRBV12-3 or TRBV12-4, the J call TRBJ1-2, with TRBD1 as a possible D gene (6 bases). The CDR3 is 15 residues long. Trimming pared 1 base from V and 1 base from J, leaving 10 bases between. In DNA form, the CDR3 reads TGTGCCAGCAGTTTAGGGGCCAGGGGTAACTATGGCTACACCTTC. Translated: CASSLGARGNYGYTF.

The chain is built from TRBV19 and TRBJ2-7; D is ambiguous. V lost 3 bases and J lost 0, with 9 bases in between. The CDR3 length is 14 residues. Germline V gene data show CDR1 as LNHDA and CDR2 as SQIVND (reference sequence). CDR3 coding DNA: TGTGCCAGTAGTATTGCCGCGAGCTCCTACGAGCAGTACTTC. Its translation: CASSIAASSYEQYF.

Only a few counts were recorded for this clonotype. V gene TRBV10-2 combines with J gene TRBJ2-1; D not resolved. V lost 7 bases and J lost 0, with 16 bases in between. Germline V gene data show CDR1 as WSHSY and CDR2 as SAAADI. CDR3 length equals 16 residues. In nucleotides, the CDR3 is TGCGCCAGCAAAGAGGTCGGCGGAAACTCCTACAATGAGCAGTTCTTC. Its translation is CASKEVGGNSYNEQFF.

V gene TRBV27 combines with J gene TRBJ2-7; D not certain. With 4 bases removed from V and 3 bases from J, the gap between germline ends came to 10 bases. The CDR3 length is 13 residues. Per the germline V gene, CDR1 is MNHEY and CDR2 is SMNVEV (reference sequence). For the CDR3, the DNA is TGTGCCAGCAGTTGGCAGGCCAACTACGAGCAGTACTTC. It is translated as CASSWQANYEQYF.

This clonotype came up a few times. This chain connects TRBV7-2 to TRBJ1-5; no reliable D call. V was trimmed by 1 base and J by 7 bases, leaving 11 bases between them. The CDR3 has 14 amino acids. The germline V gene has CDR1 SGHTA and CDR2 FQGNSA. CDR3 in DNA: TGTGCCAGCAGCTTAGAACTTGCAGAACAGCCCCAGCATTTT. Translating gives CASSLELAEQPQHF.

The J gene is TRBJ1-5, the V gene TRBV4-3; D is undetermined. Trimming shortened V by 0 bases and J by 0 bases, and 12 bases separated the two germline ends. The CDR3 loop spans 17 amino acids. The V gene's germline CDR1 is LGHNA and CDR2 YSLEER. The CDR3 DNA reads as TGCGCCAGCAGCCAAGATTTGTCACGAAATAGCAATCAGCCCCAGCATTTT. Encoded protein: CASSQDLSRNSNQPQHF.